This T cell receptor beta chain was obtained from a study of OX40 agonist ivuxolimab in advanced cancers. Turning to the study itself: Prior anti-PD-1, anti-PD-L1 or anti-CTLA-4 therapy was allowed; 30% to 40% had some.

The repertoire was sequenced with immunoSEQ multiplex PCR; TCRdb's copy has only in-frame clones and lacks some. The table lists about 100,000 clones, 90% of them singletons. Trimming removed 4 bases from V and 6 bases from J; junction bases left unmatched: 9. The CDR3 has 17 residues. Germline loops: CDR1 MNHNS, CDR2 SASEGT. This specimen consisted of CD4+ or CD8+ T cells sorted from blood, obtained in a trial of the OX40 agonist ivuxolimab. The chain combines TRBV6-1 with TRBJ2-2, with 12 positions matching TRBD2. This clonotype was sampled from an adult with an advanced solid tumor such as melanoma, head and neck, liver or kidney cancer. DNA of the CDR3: TGTGCCAGCAGTGGGACCGGACTAGCGGGATTAGCCGGGGAGCTGTTTTTT. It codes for CASSGTGLAGLAGELFF.